This TCR beta chain appears in the sequencing data of a study of beta chain features in type 1 diabetes. On the study more broadly: Cell yields, age and gender were similar between patients and healthy donors. Findings of the study overall: VDJ junctions from patients with type 1 diabetes contained fewer insertions and more deletions. Cells expressing TCR highly could be over-represented by cDNA sequencing. PCR might favor shorter templates, but any such skew would affect patients and controls equally.

In regard to this clone: Its antigen is currently unknown.

The isolated RNA, all of it, was reverse transcribed, so expressed TCRB transcripts were what got sequenced. The method was immunoSEQ multiplex PCR; TCRdb's version includes in-frame clones alone and lacks a portion of them. The data contain 350,000 to 450,000 clones, roughly 13% of them seen just once; the ten biggest clones take up about 0.04%. The J segment lost 2 bases and the V segment lost 0 bases, leaving 15 bases of the junction unmatched. This CDR3 contains 20 residues. Germline CDR1 MGHRA, CDR2 YSYEKL. The chain is built from TRBV4-1 and TRBJ2-2; 7 bases map to TRBD2. The TCR comes from a man aged 25 to 40 in good health. Specimen: naive CD4+ T cells from blood. DNA of the CDR3: TGCGCCAGCAGCCAAGATCCGTTCCGGGGACTACAAGGAAACACCGGGGAGCTGTTTTTT. Protein product: CASSQDPFRGLQGNTGELFF.